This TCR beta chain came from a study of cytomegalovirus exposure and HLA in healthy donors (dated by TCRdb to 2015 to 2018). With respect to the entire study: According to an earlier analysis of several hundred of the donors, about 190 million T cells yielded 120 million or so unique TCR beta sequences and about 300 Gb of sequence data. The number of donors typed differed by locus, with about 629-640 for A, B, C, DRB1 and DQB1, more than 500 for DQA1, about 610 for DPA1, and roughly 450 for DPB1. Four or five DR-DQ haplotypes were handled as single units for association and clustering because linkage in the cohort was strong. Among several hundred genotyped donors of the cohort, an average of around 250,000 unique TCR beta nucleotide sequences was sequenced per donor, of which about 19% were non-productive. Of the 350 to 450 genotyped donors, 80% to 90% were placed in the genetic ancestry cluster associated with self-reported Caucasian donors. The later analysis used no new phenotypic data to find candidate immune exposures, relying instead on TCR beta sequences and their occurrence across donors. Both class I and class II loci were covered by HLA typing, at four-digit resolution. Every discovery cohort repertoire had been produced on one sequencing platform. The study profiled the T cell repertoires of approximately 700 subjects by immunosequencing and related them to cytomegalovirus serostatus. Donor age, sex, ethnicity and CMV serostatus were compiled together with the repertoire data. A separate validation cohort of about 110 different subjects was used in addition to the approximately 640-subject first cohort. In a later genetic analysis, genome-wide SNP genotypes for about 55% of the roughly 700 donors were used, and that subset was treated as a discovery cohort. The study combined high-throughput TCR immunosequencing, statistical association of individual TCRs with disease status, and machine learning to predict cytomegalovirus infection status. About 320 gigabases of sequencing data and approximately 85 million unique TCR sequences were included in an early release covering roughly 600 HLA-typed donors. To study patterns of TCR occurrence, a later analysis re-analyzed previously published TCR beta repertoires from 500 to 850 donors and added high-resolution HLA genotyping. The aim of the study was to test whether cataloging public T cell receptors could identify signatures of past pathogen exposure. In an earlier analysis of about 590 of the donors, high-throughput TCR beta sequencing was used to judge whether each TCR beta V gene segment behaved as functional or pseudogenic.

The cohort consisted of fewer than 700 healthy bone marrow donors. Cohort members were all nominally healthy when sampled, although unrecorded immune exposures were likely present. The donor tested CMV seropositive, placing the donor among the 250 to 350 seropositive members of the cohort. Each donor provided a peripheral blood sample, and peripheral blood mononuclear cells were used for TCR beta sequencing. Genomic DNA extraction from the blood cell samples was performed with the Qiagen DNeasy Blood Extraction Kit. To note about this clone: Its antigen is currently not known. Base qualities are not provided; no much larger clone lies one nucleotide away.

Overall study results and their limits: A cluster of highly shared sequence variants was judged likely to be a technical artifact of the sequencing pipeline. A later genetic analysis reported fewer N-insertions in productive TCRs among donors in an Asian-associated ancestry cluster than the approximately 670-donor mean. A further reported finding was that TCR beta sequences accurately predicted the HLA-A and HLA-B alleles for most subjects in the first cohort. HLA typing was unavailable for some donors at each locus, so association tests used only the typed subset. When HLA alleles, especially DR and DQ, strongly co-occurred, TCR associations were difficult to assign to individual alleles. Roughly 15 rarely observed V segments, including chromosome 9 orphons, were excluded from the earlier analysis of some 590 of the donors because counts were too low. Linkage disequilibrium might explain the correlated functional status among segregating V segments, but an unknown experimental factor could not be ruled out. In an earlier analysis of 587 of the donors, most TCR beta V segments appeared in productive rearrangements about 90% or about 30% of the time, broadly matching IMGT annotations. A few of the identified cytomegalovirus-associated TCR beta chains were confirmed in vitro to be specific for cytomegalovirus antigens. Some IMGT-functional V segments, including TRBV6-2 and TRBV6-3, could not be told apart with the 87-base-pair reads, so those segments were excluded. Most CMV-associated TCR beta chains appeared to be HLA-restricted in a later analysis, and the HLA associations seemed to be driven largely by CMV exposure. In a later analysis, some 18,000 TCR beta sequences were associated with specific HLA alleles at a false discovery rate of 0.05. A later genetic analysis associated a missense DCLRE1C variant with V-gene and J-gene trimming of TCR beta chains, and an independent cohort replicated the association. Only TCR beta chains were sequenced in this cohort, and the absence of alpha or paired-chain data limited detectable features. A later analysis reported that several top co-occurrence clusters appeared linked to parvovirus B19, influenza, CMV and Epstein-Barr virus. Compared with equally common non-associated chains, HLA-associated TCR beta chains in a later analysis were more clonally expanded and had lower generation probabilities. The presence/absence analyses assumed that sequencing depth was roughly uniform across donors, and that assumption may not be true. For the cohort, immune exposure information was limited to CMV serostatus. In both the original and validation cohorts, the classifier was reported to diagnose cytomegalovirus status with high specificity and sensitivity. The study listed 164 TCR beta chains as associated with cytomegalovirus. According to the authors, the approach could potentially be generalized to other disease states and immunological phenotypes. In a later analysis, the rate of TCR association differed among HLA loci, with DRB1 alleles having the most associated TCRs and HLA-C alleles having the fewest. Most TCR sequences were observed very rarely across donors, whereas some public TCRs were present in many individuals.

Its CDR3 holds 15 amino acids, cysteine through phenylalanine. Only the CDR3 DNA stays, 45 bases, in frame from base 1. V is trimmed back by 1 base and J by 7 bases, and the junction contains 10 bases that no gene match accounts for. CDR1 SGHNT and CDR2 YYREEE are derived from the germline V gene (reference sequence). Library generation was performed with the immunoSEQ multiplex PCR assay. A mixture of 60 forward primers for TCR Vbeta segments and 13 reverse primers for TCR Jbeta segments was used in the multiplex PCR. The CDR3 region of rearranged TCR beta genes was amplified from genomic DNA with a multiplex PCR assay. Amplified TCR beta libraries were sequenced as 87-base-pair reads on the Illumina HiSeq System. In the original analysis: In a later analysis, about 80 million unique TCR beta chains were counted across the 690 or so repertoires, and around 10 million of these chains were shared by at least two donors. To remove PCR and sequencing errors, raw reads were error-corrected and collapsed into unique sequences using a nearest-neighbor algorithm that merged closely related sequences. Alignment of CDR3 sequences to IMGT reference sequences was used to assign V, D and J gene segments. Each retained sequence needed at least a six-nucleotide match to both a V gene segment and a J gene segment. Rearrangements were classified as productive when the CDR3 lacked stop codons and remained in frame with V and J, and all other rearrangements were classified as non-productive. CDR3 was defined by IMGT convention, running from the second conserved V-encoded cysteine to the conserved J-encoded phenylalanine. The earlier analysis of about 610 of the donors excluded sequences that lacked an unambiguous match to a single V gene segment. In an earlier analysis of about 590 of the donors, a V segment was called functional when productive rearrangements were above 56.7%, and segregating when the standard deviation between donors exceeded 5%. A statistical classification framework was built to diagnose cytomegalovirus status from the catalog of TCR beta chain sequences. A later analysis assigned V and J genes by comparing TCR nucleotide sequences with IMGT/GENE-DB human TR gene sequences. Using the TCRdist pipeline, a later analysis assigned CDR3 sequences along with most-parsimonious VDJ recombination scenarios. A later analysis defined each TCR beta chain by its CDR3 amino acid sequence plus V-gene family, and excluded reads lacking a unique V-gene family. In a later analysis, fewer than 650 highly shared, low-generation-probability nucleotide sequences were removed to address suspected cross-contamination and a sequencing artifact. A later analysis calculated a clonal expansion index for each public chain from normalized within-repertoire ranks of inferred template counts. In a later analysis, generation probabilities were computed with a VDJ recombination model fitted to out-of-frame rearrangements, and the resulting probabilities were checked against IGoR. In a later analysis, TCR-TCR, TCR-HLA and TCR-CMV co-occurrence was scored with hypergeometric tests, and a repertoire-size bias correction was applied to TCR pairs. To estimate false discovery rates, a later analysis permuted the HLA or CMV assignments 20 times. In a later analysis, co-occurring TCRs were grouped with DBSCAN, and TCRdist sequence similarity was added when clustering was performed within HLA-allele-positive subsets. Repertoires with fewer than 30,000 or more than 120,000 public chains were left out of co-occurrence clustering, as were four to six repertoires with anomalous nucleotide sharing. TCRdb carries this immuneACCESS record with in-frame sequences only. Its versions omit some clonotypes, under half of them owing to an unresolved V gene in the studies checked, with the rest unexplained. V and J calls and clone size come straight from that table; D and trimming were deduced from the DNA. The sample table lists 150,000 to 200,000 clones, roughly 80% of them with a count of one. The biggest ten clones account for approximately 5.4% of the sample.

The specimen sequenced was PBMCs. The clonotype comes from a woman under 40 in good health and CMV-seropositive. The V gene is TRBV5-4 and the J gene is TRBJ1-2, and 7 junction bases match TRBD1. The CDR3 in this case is CASSLRGGATAGYTF. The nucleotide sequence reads TGTGCCAGCAGCTTGAGAGGGGGCGCGACGGCTGGCTACACCTTC.